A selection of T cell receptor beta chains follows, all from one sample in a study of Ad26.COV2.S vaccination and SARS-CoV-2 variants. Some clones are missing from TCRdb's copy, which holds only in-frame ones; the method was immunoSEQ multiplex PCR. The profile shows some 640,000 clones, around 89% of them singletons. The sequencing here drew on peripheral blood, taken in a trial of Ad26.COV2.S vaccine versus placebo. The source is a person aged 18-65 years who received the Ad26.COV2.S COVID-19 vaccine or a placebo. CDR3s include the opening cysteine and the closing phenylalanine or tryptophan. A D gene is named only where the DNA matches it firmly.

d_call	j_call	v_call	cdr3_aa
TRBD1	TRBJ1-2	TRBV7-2	CASSATGGVGYTF
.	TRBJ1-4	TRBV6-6	CASSLEVGKLFF
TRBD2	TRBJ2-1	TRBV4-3	CASSQEIPGWTSAYEQFF
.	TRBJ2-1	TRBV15	CATSRDPTRTVTLGNEQFF
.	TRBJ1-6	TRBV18	CASSPPLNSPLHF
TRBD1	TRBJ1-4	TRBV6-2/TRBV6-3	CASSPRTGGEKLFF
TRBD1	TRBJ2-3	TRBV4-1	CASSQGTGEFTDTQYF
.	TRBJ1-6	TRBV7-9	CASSSQTGSNSPLHF
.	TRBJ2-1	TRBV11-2	CASSPREFSYNEQFF
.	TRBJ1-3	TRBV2	CASSLTVPSSGNTIYF
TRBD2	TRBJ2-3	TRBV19	CASSSLSGGYTDTQYF
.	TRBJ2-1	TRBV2	CASAQATIYNEQFF
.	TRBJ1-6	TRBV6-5	CASSYEARNSPLHF
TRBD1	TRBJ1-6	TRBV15	CATRPQGDGSPLHF
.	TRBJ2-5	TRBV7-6	CASSSNREFGETQYF
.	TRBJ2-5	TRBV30	CAWSVGGSQYF
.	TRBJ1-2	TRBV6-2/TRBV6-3	CASSYRGGYTF
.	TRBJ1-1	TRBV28	CASTDGNTEAFF
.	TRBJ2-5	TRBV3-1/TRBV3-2	CASNPWGTQETQYF
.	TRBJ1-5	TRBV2	CATGTLYSNQPQHF
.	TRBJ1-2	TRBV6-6	CASRARPSSYGYTF
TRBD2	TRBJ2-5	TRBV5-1	CASSWGLAGDETQYF
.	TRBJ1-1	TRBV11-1	CATRRDGKSNTEAFF
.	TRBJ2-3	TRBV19	CASSPWPGVVTDTQYF
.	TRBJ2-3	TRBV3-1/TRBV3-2	CASSPWRSSTDTQYF
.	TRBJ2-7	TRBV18	CASSPTRGSYEQYF
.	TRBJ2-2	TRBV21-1	CASSKAGRVGELFF
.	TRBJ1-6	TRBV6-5	CASSYSREYSPLHF
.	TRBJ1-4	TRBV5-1	CASSFEGATGEKLFF
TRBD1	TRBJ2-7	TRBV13	CASSLQGADFSYEQYF
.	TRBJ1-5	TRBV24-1	CATSAPRAGDFSNQPQHF
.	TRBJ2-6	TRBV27	CASSPWGSGANVLTF
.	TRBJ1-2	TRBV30	CAWGSTGSDYGYTF
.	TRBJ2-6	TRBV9	CASRRAPGANVLTF
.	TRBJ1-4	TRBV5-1	CASSLDRNPNEKLFF
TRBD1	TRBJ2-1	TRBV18	CASSPDRGGSYNEQFF
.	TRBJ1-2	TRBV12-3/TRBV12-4	CASSLNLYGYTF
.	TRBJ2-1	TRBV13	CASSLINEQFF
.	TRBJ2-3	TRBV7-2	CASSRGLVTDTQYF
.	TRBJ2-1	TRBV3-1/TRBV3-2	CASSQGPLNEQFF
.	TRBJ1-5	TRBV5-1	CASSLEGGANQPQHF
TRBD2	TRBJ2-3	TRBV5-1	CASSLGLADSDTQYF
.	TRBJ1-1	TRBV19	CASSIAFYRNKNTEAFF
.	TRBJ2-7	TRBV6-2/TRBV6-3	CASSNGQGEVYEQYF
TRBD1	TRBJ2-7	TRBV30	CAWGDSLYEQYF
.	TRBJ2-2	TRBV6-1	CASSDWKVSGELFF
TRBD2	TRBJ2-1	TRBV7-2	CASSARGGSYNEQFF
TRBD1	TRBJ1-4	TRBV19	CASSTPLGQNEKLFF
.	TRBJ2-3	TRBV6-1	CASSDHPLGTDTQYF